These T cell receptor beta chains were read from a single sample in a study of cytomegalovirus exposure and HLA in healthy donors. TCRdb's copy holds only in-frame clones and misses some; the assay was immunoSEQ multiplex PCR. The sample yields about 150,000 clones, of which the top ten take up approximately 1.5%. Sequencing input: PBMCs. These receptors all stem from a woman aged 50 to 60 in good health and CMV-seronegative. The CDR3 runs from the conserved cysteine through the conserved F or W. A D gene is named only where the DNA matches it firmly.

v_call: TRBV28; d_call: -; j_call: TRBJ1-2; cdr3_length: 14; cdr3_nt: TGTGCCAGCAGTTTAGGGGGGGGAGGTTATGGCTACACCTTC; cdr3_aa: CASSLGGGGYGYTF
v_call: TRBV18; d_call: -; j_call: TRBJ2-2; cdr3_length: 15; cdr3_nt: TGTGCCAGCTCACCAAGGGGGGGGTACACCGGGGAGCTGTTTTTT; cdr3_aa: CASSPRGGYTGELFF
v_call: TRBV18; d_call: -; j_call: TRBJ1-1; cdr3_length: 13; cdr3_nt: TGTGCCAGCTCACCGGGGGCTATCATTGAAGCTTTCTTT; cdr3_aa: CASSPGAIIEAFF
v_call: TRBV2; d_call: -; j_call: TRBJ1-2; cdr3_length: 10; cdr3_nt: TGTGCCATCAGGGTCGGTGGCTACACCTTC; cdr3_aa: CAIRVGGYTF
v_call: TRBV6-1; d_call: TRBD1; j_call: TRBJ2-5; cdr3_length: 15; cdr3_nt: TGTGCCAGCAGGAGGGGACAGGGGAGGGTAGAGACCCAGTACTTC; cdr3_aa: CASRRGQGRVETQYF
v_call: TRBV27; d_call: -; j_call: TRBJ1-1; cdr3_length: 14; cdr3_nt: TGTGCCAGCAGCCTACAGGGCGCGTTAACTGAAGCTTTCTTT; cdr3_aa: CASSLQGALTEAFF
v_call: TRBV7-2; d_call: TRBD2; j_call: TRBJ2-7; cdr3_length: 11; cdr3_nt: TGTGCCAGCAGGGGGGGGAACGAGCAGTACTTC; cdr3_aa: CASRGGNEQYF
v_call: TRBV4-1; d_call: -; j_call: TRBJ1-4; cdr3_length: 13; cdr3_nt: TGCGCCAGCAGCCAAGTCCTTAATGAAAAACTGTTTTTT; cdr3_aa: CASSQVLNEKLFF
v_call: TRBV5-1; d_call: -; j_call: TRBJ1-4; cdr3_length: 14; cdr3_nt: TGCGCCAGCAGCTTGGGACAGTTTAATGAAAAACTGTTTTTT; cdr3_aa: CASSLGQFNEKLFF
v_call: TRBV2; d_call: TRBD2; j_call: TRBJ2-7; cdr3_length: 15; cdr3_nt: TGTGCCAGCAGTGTGCCCGGGACTAGCGGATACGAGCAGTACTTC; cdr3_aa: CASSVPGTSGYEQYF
v_call: TRBV6-5; d_call: TRBD1; j_call: TRBJ1-2; cdr3_length: 13; cdr3_nt: TGTGCCAGCAGCAAGACAGGGAACTATGGCTACACCTTC; cdr3_aa: CASSKTGNYGYTF
v_call: TRBV4-2; d_call: TRBD1; j_call: TRBJ1-2; cdr3_length: 16; cdr3_nt: TGTGCCAGCAGCCACCCCCCGGGACAGGGATCGGGTGGCTACACCTTC; cdr3_aa: CASSHPPGQGSGGYTF
v_call: TRBV28; d_call: TRBD2; j_call: TRBJ2-5; cdr3_length: 14; cdr3_nt: TGTGCCAGCACTCCGGGAGGGTTGTGGGAGACCCAGTACTTC; cdr3_aa: CASTPGGLWETQYF
v_call: TRBV18; d_call: -; j_call: TRBJ2-7; cdr3_length: 18; cdr3_nt: TGTGCCAGCTCACCCCTTTTAGGGGCGTTACCGGGCTCCTACGAGCAGTACTTC; cdr3_aa: CASSPLLGALPGSYEQYF
v_call: TRBV10-1; d_call: TRBD2; j_call: TRBJ2-1; cdr3_length: 17; cdr3_nt: TGCGCCAGCAGTGTGTCCCCTTGGGCTAGCGGGGACAATGAGCAGTTCTTC; cdr3_aa: CASSVSPWASGDNEQFF
v_call: TRBV4-2; d_call: TRBD1; j_call: TRBJ1-1; cdr3_length: 15; cdr3_nt: TGTGCCAGCAGCCAAGAAACCCGACAGGGAAGAGAAGCTTTCTTT; cdr3_aa: CASSQETRQGREAFF
v_call: TRBV7-2; d_call: TRBD1; j_call: TRBJ2-1; cdr3_length: 14; cdr3_nt: TGTGCCAGCAGCTTAGGGACAGGGAGTGGTGAGCAGTTCTTC; cdr3_aa: CASSLGTGSGEQFF
v_call: TRBV28; d_call: TRBD1; j_call: TRBJ1-1; cdr3_length: 11; cdr3_nt: TGTGCCAGCAGCCTGACAGGGCAAGCTTTCTTT; cdr3_aa: CASSLTGQAFF
v_call: TRBV30; d_call: -; j_call: TRBJ2-5; cdr3_length: 12; cdr3_nt: TGTGCCTGGTCTAAAGGAGTGGAGACCCAGTACTTC; cdr3_aa: CAWSKGVETQYF
v_call: TRBV7-2; d_call: -; j_call: TRBJ1-5; cdr3_length: 14; cdr3_nt: TGTGCCAGCAGTTCTCGGGGAGGCAATCAGCCCCAGCATTTT; cdr3_aa: CASSSRGGNQPQHF
v_call: TRBV7-9; d_call: -; j_call: TRBJ2-1; cdr3_length: 14; cdr3_nt: TGTGCCAGCAGCTCAGTTTCAGGCTACAATGAGCAGTTCTTC; cdr3_aa: CASSSVSGYNEQFF
v_call: TRBV19; d_call: -; j_call: TRBJ1-5; cdr3_length: 16; cdr3_nt: TGTGCCAGTAGTTTGCCCCCCGGGAGTTGGGGTCAGCCCCAGCATTTT; cdr3_aa: CASSLPPGSWGQPQHF
v_call: TRBV5-1; d_call: TRBD2; j_call: TRBJ2-7; cdr3_length: 19; cdr3_nt: TGCGCCAGCAGCTTATGGACAGCTCTAGCGGGAGCCCAGGCCTACGAGCAGTACTTC; cdr3_aa: CASSLWTALAGAQAYEQYF
v_call: TRBV27; d_call: -; j_call: TRBJ2-7; cdr3_length: 14; cdr3_nt: TGTGCCAGCAGTTCTCCGGGACACAACTACGAGCAGTACTTC; cdr3_aa: CASSSPGHNYEQYF
v_call: TRBV28; d_call: TRBD1; j_call: TRBJ1-4; cdr3_length: 15; cdr3_nt: TGTGCCAGCAGTCCCGCAGGGGGCATCGATGAAAAACTGTTTTTT; cdr3_aa: CASSPAGGIDEKLFF
v_call: TRBV5-1; d_call: -; j_call: TRBJ2-1; cdr3_length: 15; cdr3_nt: TGCGCCAGCAGCTGGACCCCGGGAGCCGACAATGAGCAGTTCTTC; cdr3_aa: CASSWTPGADNEQFF
v_call: TRBV19; d_call: -; j_call: TRBJ2-5; cdr3_length: 14; cdr3_nt: TGTGCCAGTAGTATCGGGTCAGGGATCGAGACCCAGTACTTC; cdr3_aa: CASSIGSGIETQYF
v_call: TRBV6-1; d_call: -; j_call: TRBJ1-6; cdr3_length: 16; cdr3_nt: TGTGCCAGCAGTGAAGGGTTGGCATCCTATAATTCACCCCTCCACTTT; cdr3_aa: CASSEGLASYNSPLHF
v_call: TRBV7-2; d_call: TRBD2; j_call: TRBJ2-3; cdr3_length: 16; cdr3_nt: TGTGCCAGCAGCCCCCAGACTAGCGCCTCGTGGAATACGCAGTATTTT; cdr3_aa: CASSPQTSASWNTQYF
v_call: TRBV7-9; d_call: -; j_call: TRBJ2-7; cdr3_length: 13; cdr3_nt: TGTGCCAGCAGCTTAGCGGGGGGAGGTAAAGAGTACTTC; cdr3_aa: CASSLAGGGKEYF
v_call: TRBV5-1; d_call: -; j_call: TRBJ2-7; cdr3_length: 12; cdr3_nt: TGCGCCAGCAGCTTGGGTGGGCACGAGCAGTACTTC; cdr3_aa: CASSLGGHEQYF
v_call: TRBV6-1; d_call: TRBD1; j_call: TRBJ1-5; cdr3_length: 15; cdr3_nt: TGTGCCAGCAGTCTCGCACAGGGGAACAATCAGCCCCAGCATTTT; cdr3_aa: CASSLAQGNNQPQHF
v_call: TRBV27; d_call: -; j_call: TRBJ1-1; cdr3_length: 15; cdr3_nt: TGTGCCAGCAGTTTAATTGGGGATCGGGGGACTGAAGCTTTCTTT; cdr3_aa: CASSLIGDRGTEAFF
v_call: TRBV5-1; d_call: -; j_call: TRBJ1-1; cdr3_length: 12; cdr3_nt: TGCGCCAGCAGCTTGGGAGGCGGAGGGGCTTTCTTT; cdr3_aa: CASSLGGGGAFF
v_call: TRBV7-9; d_call: -; j_call: TRBJ2-1; cdr3_length: 15; cdr3_nt: TGTGCCAGCAGCTTAGGACAGGCCCTCCCTAATGAGCAGTTCTTC; cdr3_aa: CASSLGQALPNEQFF
v_call: TRBV4-1; d_call: TRBD1; j_call: TRBJ1-1; cdr3_length: 15; cdr3_nt: TGCGCCAGCAGCCAAGGACAGGGGATGAACACTGAAGCTTTCTTT; cdr3_aa: CASSQGQGMNTEAFF
v_call: TRBV7-9; d_call: TRBD1; j_call: TRBJ2-2; cdr3_length: 16; cdr3_nt: TGTGCCAGCAGCCGGGCGGGACAGGGGGTCACCGGGGAGCTGTTTTTT; cdr3_aa: CASSRAGQGVTGELFF
v_call: TRBV13; d_call: -; j_call: TRBJ2-1; cdr3_length: 12; cdr3_nt: TGTGCCAGCAGCTCTAGGCGAGATGAGCAGTTCTTC; cdr3_aa: CASSSRRDEQFF
v_call: TRBV19; d_call: -; j_call: TRBJ2-1; cdr3_length: 16; cdr3_nt: TGTGCCAGTAGTATCGGGCGGACTTTCCAAAACAATGAGCAGTTCTTC; cdr3_aa: CASSIGRTFQNNEQFF
v_call: TRBV27; d_call: -; j_call: TRBJ2-5; cdr3_length: 11; cdr3_nt: TGTGCCAGTGGACTCGGAGAGACCCAGTACTTC; cdr3_aa: CASGLGETQYF
v_call: TRBV7-9; d_call: -; j_call: TRBJ2-2; cdr3_length: 12; cdr3_nt: TGTGCCAGCAGCTCTAGCACCGGGGAGCTGTTTTTT; cdr3_aa: CASSSSTGELFF
v_call: TRBV7-9; d_call: TRBD1; j_call: TRBJ1-2; cdr3_length: 13; cdr3_nt: TGTGCCAGCAGCTTGACAGGGGGGGATGGCTACACCTTC; cdr3_aa: CASSLTGGDGYTF
v_call: TRBV5-4; d_call: TRBD1; j_call: TRBJ1-2; cdr3_length: 14; cdr3_nt: TGTGCCAGCAGCGGGGTGACAGGGATTAATGGCTACACCTTC; cdr3_aa: CASSGVTGINGYTF
v_call: TRBV7-2; d_call: -; j_call: TRBJ2-1; cdr3_length: 12; cdr3_nt: TGTGCCAGCAGCATAAACGGGGGTGAGCAGTTCTTC; cdr3_aa: CASSINGGEQFF
v_call: TRBV5-1; d_call: -; j_call: TRBJ2-7; cdr3_length: 14; cdr3_nt: TGCGCCAGCAGCTTGGCGGGGTGGAAGTACGAGCAGTACTTC; cdr3_aa: CASSLAGWKYEQYF
v_call: TRBV5-1; d_call: -; j_call: TRBJ2-5; cdr3_length: 15; cdr3_nt: TGCGCCAGCAGCTTGGGGCTGACACTCGAAGAGACCCAGTACTTC; cdr3_aa: CASSLGLTLEETQYF
v_call: TRBV5-4; d_call: -; j_call: TRBJ2-7; cdr3_length: 15; cdr3_nt: TGTGCCAGCAGCCCCCGAGTGGGCTCGACCTACGAGCAGTACTTC; cdr3_aa: CASSPRVGSTYEQYF
v_call: TRBV7-2; d_call: -; j_call: TRBJ2-3; cdr3_length: 13; cdr3_nt: TGTGCCAGCAGCTTAGCCGATCCCACCTTAGAGTATTTT; cdr3_aa: CASSLADPTLEYF
v_call: TRBV30; d_call: -; j_call: TRBJ1-5; cdr3_length: 14; cdr3_nt: TGTGCCTGGAGTGTTCGCCGGAGCAATCAGCCCCAGCATTTT; cdr3_aa: CAWSVRRSNQPQHF
v_call: TRBV27; d_call: TRBD1; j_call: TRBJ2-7; cdr3_length: 15; cdr3_nt: TGTGCCAGCAGTTACGGGACAGGGGAATTCTACGAGCAGTACTTC; cdr3_aa: CASSYGTGEFYEQYF
v_call: TRBV10-3; d_call: -; j_call: TRBJ1-1; cdr3_length: 15; cdr3_nt: TGTGCCATCAGTGGGGGCATCCCGAAGAACACTGAAGCTTTCTTT; cdr3_aa: CAISGGIPKNTEAFF
v_call: TRBV6-1; d_call: -; j_call: TRBJ1-2; cdr3_length: 15; cdr3_nt: TGTGCCAGCAGTGACGAGGGAAAGGGGGACTATGGCTACACCTTC; cdr3_aa: CASSDEGKGDYGYTF
v_call: TRBV15; d_call: -; j_call: TRBJ1-2; cdr3_length: 14; cdr3_nt: TGTGCCACCAGCAGAGATCGGTGGGAGGGTGGCTACACCTTC; cdr3_aa: CATSRDRWEGGYTF
v_call: TRBV19; d_call: -; j_call: TRBJ2-4; cdr3_length: 15; cdr3_nt: TGTGCCAGTAGTAGCAGGGGCTTGGCCAAAAACATTCAGTACTTC; cdr3_aa: CASSSRGLAKNIQYF
v_call: TRBV11-3; d_call: TRBD1; j_call: TRBJ1-1; cdr3_length: 13; cdr3_nt: TGTGCCAGCAGCTTAGGGGCAGGGGGGAGAGCTTTCTTT; cdr3_aa: CASSLGAGGRAFF